Listed below are T cell receptor beta chains from one sample, sequenced in a study of cytomegalovirus exposure and HLA in healthy donors. The table came from immunoSEQ multiplex PCR; TCRdb's copy has only in-frame clones and leaves some out. This table has 150,000 to 180,000 clones, approximately 80% appearing once. The sequencing sample was made of PBMCs. The origin of the receptors is a woman aged 40-49 years in good health and CMV-seronegative. Each CDR3 is given with its conserved first and last residue. A D gene is named only where the DNA matches it firmly. Not all rows give a size; the values are once, few, many and, for expanded clones, a class.

j_call d_call v_call clone_size cdr3_aa cdr3_nt
TRBJ1-6 TRBD1 TRBV28 - CASSSAGTAYNSPLHF TGTGCCAGCAGTTCAGCCGGGACAGCTTATAATTCACCCCTCCACTTT
TRBJ1-2 TRBD1 TRBV11-2 - CASSQGARNYGYTF TGTGCCAGCAGCCAGGGGGCGCGTAACTATGGCTACACCTTC
TRBJ2-2 TRBD2 TRBV2 - CASIIAGGPSGELFF TGTGCCAGCATTATAGCGGGAGGGCCCTCTGGGGAGCTGTTTTTT
TRBJ2-7 TRBD1 TRBV13 - CASSLGTGPLEQYF TGTGCCAGCAGCTTGGGGACAGGCCCCCTCGAGCAGTACTTC
TRBJ1-1 - TRBV5-6 - CASGGGSTEAFF TGTGCCAGCGGGGGGGGTAGTACTGAAGCTTTCTTT
TRBJ2-1 TRBD1 TRBV4-2 - CASSQQTGYPYNEQFF TGTGCCAGCAGCCAACAGACAGGGTATCCCTACAATGAGCAGTTCTTC
TRBJ2-7 - TRBV27 - CASSLDGFSYEQYF TGTGCCAGCAGTTTAGACGGGTTTTCCTACGAGCAGTACTTC
TRBJ2-3 TRBD2 TRBV6-5 - CASSFSGGAPDTQYF TGTGCCAGCAGTTTTTCCGGGGGGGCCCCAGATACGCAGTATTTT
TRBJ1-2 - TRBV28 - CASLWGGRRYGYTF TGTGCCAGCCTGTGGGGGGGACGTAGGTATGGCTACACCTTC
TRBJ1-5 - TRBV13 - CAGSRGGVNQPQHF TGTGCCGGCAGCCGTGGGGGGGTCAATCAGCCCCAGCATTTT
TRBJ2-7 TRBD2 TRBV10-3 - CATLSPGLAGGTYEQYF TGTGCCACCCTATCCCCGGGACTAGCGGGAGGAACCTACGAGCAGTACTTC
TRBJ1-4 - TRBV5-1 few CASSPGADSGEKLFF TGCGCCAGCAGCCCAGGGGCGGACAGTGGGGAAAAACTGTTTTTT
TRBJ2-7 TRBD1 TRBV4-1 - CASSQVASGTGTYEQYF TGCGCCAGCAGCCAAGTGGCCTCCGGGACAGGGACCTACGAGCAGTACTTC
TRBJ2-7 TRBD2 TRBV6-1 few CASSEDLRLAGPSGYEQYF TGTGCCAGCAGTGAAGACCTGAGACTAGCGGGCCCAAGCGGGTACGAGCAGTACTTC
TRBJ1-2 - TRBV9 - CASSVVRGGGYTF TGTGCCAGCAGCGTAGTAAGGGGTGGAGGCTACACCTTC
TRBJ2-2 TRBD2 TRBV5-1 - CASSIEAAGAGELFF TGCGCCAGCAGCATAGAGGCCGCGGGGGCCGGGGAGCTGTTTTTT
TRBJ2-2 TRBD2 TRBV9 - CASSVMPAGATNTGELFF TGTGCCAGCAGCGTAATGCCCGCGGGAGCAACTAACACCGGGGAGCTGTTTTTT
TRBJ1-1 - TRBV25-1 - CASGGGGNTEAFF TGTGCCAGCGGTGGGGGGGGGAACACTGAAGCTTTCTTT
TRBJ2-5 TRBD1 TRBV10-1 - CASSGTDRGLAGRLGEQYF TGCGCCAGCAGTGGAACCGACAGGGGGCTGGCGGGAAGACTGGGGGAGCAGTACTTC
TRBJ1-2 - TRBV21-1 - CASSSRDREDGYTF TGTGCCAGCAGCTCCCGGGACAGGGAGGATGGCTACACCTTC
TRBJ2-5 TRBD2 TRBV19 once CASSITGGQDQETQYF TGTGCCAGTAGTATAACGGGGGGGCAGGACCAAGAGACCCAGTACTTC
TRBJ1-2 TRBD1 TRBV29-1 - CSVDGVRGNYGYTF TGCAGCGTTGATGGTGTCAGGGGGAACTATGGCTACACCTTC
TRBJ1-2 - TRBV28 - CASSHGTTTNYGYTF TGTGCCAGCAGTCACGGGACAACCACTAACTATGGCTACACCTTC
TRBJ2-7 - TRBV7-9 - CASSPDSSDRGQYF TGTGCCAGCAGCCCGGACTCGTCAGATCGGGGGCAGTACTTC
TRBJ1-1 TRBD1 TRBV11-3 - CASSSGQGKTEAFF TGTGCCAGCAGCTCCGGACAGGGGAAGACTGAAGCTTTCTTT
TRBJ1-2 - TRBV6-1 once CASSVASVDYGYTF TGTGCCAGCAGTGTTGCCAGTGTCGACTATGGCTACACCTTC
TRBJ2-7 - TRBV13 - CASSRSYEQYF TGTGCCAGCAGCCGTAGCTACGAGCAGTACTTC
TRBJ2-7 TRBD1 TRBV6-1 - CASSRTGGEEQYF TGTGCCAGCAGTAGGACAGGGGGCGAGGAGCAGTACTTC
TRBJ1-2 - TRBV4-1 - CASSVPARTDYGYTF TGCGCCAGCAGCGTCCCCGCCAGAACCGACTATGGCTACACCTTC
TRBJ2-1 - TRBV10-3 - CAINAGGLSSYNEQFF TGTGCCATCAACGCCGGCGGCTTGAGCTCCTACAATGAGCAGTTCTTC
TRBJ2-6 TRBD1 TRBV11-3 - CASTLNQGAAGANVLTF TGTGCCAGCACTCTTAACCAGGGGGCTGCTGGGGCCAACGTCCTGACTTTC
TRBJ2-7 TRBD1 TRBV7-8 - CASSSQGRQGAGEQYF TGTGCCAGCAGCTCACAGGGCAGACAGGGGGCGGGCGAGCAGTACTTC
TRBJ2-5 - TRBV11-2 - CASSLDEVYQETQYF TGTGCCAGCAGCTTAGACGAGGTGTACCAAGAGACCCAGTACTTC
TRBJ2-1 TRBD2 TRBV13 - CATQTSGTYNEQFF TGTGCCACCCAAACTAGCGGGACCTACAATGAGCAGTTCTTC
TRBJ2-3 - TRBV13 - CASTWGFTDTQYF TGTGCCAGCACCTGGGGCTTCACAGATACGCAGTATTTT
TRBJ1-1 - TRBV6-5 few CASSYSRSNTEAFF TGTGCCAGCAGTTACTCGAGGTCGAACACTGAAGCTTTCTTT
TRBJ1-2 TRBD1 TRBV5-4 few CASSLVGTANGYTF TGTGCCAGCAGCCTGGTTGGGACAGCAAATGGCTACACCTTC
TRBJ2-5 - TRBV5-1 - CASSFSGGHQETQYF TGCGCCAGCAGCTTTAGTGGGGGCCACCAAGAGACCCAGTACTTC
TRBJ1-3 - TRBV2 - CASSVKGKVAGNTIYF TGTGCCAGCAGTGTGAAGGGGAAGGTCGCTGGAAACACCATATATTTT
TRBJ1-1 - TRBV19 - CASSPGFGNTEAFF TGTGCCAGTAGTCCCGGGTTTGGGAACACTGAAGCTTTCTTT
TRBJ2-7 TRBD1 TRBV11-3 - CASSSRDRVYEQYF TGTGCCAGCAGCTCCCGGGACAGGGTTTACGAGCAGTACTTC
TRBJ2-3 - TRBV5-1 few CASSPTVTGTSTDTQYF TGCGCCAGCAGCCCCACCGTAACCGGGACTAGCACAGATACGCAGTATTTT
TRBJ1-1 - TRBV18 - CASSPATGGSPEAFF TGTGCCAGCTCACCGGCTACAGGAGGGTCCCCTGAAGCTTTCTTT
TRBJ1-1 TRBD1 TRBV29-1 few CSVHRGGSTEAFF TGCAGCGTTCACAGGGGAGGATCCACTGAAGCTTTCTTT
TRBJ1-1 - TRBV19 - CASSIGFGSTEAFF TGTGCCAGTAGTATAGGGTTCGGGAGCACTGAAGCTTTCTTT
TRBJ2-1 - TRBV9 - CASSVAGGLSYNEQFF TGTGCCAGCAGCGTAGCCGGGGGGCTCTCCTACAATGAGCAGTTCTTC
TRBJ2-3 TRBD2 TRBV5-1 - CASSLDGGRPTDTQYF TGCGCCAGCAGCTTGGATGGCGGGAGGCCGACAGATACGCAGTATTTT
TRBJ1-6 - TRBV28 few CASSFKRQVYNSPLHF TGTGCCAGCAGTTTCAAACGTCAGGTCTATAATTCACCCCTCCACTTT
TRBJ2-1 TRBD1 TRBV29-1 - CSVVGQGDPYNEQFF TGCAGCGTTGTCGGCCAGGGGGACCCCTACAATGAGCAGTTCTTC
TRBJ2-1 TRBD1 TRBV19 - CASTSGTGAYNEQFF TGTGCCAGTACCTCCGGGACAGGGGCCTACAATGAGCAGTTCTTC
TRBJ2-2 TRBD2 TRBV10-3 - CAIGAGVHTGELFF TGTGCCATCGGGGCGGGGGTCCACACCGGGGAGCTGTTTTTT
TRBJ1-6 - TRBV18 - CASSPGGDNSPLHF TGTGCCAGCTCACCGGGAGGGGATAATTCACCCCTCCACTTT
TRBJ2-7 TRBD2 TRBV10-1 few CASSETSGISPQYF TGCGCCAGCAGCGAGACTAGCGGGATCTCACCGCAGTACTTC